This T cell receptor beta chain was sequenced during a study of shared clonotypes between healthy human individuals. CDR3 length: 12 amino acids. The germline V gene encodes CDR1 LGHNA and CDR2 YNFKEQ. Donors comprised only Caucasian adults living in Nashville, Tennessee. In this sample, this clone turned up once. Using immunoSEQ multiplex PCR, the repertoire was profiled, and TCRdb retains in-frame clones only, with some absent. The sample has roughly 300,000 clones, around 87% seen once. The sequenced sample consisted of memory CD8+ T cells sorted from blood. The subset denotes: CD45RO+ cells pooled with CCR7-negative TemRA cells. The J gene is TRBJ2-5, the V gene TRBV4-2; D is perhaps TRBD2 (5 bases). The J call may be faulty, since TRBJ2-7 better matches the DNA end. This receptor was obtained from a man between 18 and 35 years old in good health. The CDR3 region has the DNA TGTGCCAGCAGCGAGGGTGGCTACGAGCAGTACTTC. Amino acid sequence: CASSEGGYEQYF.